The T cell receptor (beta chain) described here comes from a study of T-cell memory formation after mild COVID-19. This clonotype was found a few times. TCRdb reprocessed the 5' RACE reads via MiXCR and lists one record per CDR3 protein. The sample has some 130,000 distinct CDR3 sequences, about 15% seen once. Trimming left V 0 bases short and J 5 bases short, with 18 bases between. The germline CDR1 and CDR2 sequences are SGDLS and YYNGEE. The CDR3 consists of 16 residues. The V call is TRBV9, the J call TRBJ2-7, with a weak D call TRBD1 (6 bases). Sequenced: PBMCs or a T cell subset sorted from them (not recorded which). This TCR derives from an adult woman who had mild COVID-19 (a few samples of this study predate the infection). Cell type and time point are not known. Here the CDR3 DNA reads TGTGCCAGCAGCGTAGCGGTGTCGCAGGGGCAGGACGAGCAGTACTTC. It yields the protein CASSVAVSQGQDEQYF.